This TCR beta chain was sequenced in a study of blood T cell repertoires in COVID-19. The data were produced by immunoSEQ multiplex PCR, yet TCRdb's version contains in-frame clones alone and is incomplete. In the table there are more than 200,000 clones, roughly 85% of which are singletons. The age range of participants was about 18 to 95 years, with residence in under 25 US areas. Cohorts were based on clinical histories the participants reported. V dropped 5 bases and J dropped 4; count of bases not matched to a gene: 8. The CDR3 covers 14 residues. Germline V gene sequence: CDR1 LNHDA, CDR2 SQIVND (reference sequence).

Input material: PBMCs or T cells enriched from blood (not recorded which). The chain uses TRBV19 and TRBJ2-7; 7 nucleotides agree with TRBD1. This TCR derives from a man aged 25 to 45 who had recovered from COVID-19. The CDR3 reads CASSSRQGAYEQYF. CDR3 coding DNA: TGTGCCAGTAGTTCACGACAGGGAGCGTACGAGCAGTACTTC.